The sequence of this T cell receptor (beta chain) was determined in a study of T cell changes during pregnancy in multiple sclerosis. Losses at the gene ends were 3 bases for V and 5 bases for J; bases not matched to a gene: 5. From germline, CDR1 is GTSNPN and CDR2 SVGIG (reference sequence). The CDR3 spans 13 residues. The method was immunoSEQ multiplex PCR; TCRdb's version includes in-frame clones alone and lacks a portion of them. The sample gives 60,000 to 70,000 clones, about nine tenths of which show up once; 2% to 2.5% is in the top ten. The clonotype was recovered from a female donor in good health, enrolled as a control in a pregnancy study. The chain has TRBV30 and TRBJ2-5; the match to TRBD2 covers 8 bases. The sample was peripheral blood, taken in the third trimester of pregnancy. In DNA form, the CDR3 reads TGTGCCTGGAGGGGACTAGGGGGTGAGACCCAGTACTTC. This translates into CAWRGLGGETQYF.